This T cell receptor (beta chain) derives from a study of T cell repertoires in cytomegalovirus infection. TCRdb re-analysed the reads in MiXCR, keeping a single row per CDR3 protein. The sample holds 150,000 to 200,000 distinct CDR3 sequences, roughly 27% seen once. Looked up from germline, CDR1 is SGHNT and CDR2 is YYREEE (reference sequence). The CDR3 spans 14 residues. The J segment lost 8 bases and the V segment lost 2 bases, leaving 8 bases of the junction unmatched. The source is a human donor in good health (CMV status not recorded). Some clones in this sample may be carry-over from other donors' samples. The gene calls are TRBV5-4 and TRBJ1-2; 8 bases line up with TRBD1. Sequences were obtained from PBMCs. This CDR3 reads CASSFDRGPSGYTF. DNA of the CDR3: TGTGCCAGCAGCTTTGACAGGGGCCCCAGCGGCTACACCTTC.